This T cell receptor beta chain stems from a study of shared clonotypes between healthy human individuals. At the level of the study: Used for every donor were three CD4 naive, three CD4 memory, two CD8 naive and one CD8 memory plate.

Naive-designated CD8 cells lacked CD45RO, were positively enriched for CCR7, and omitted terminally differentiated effector memory CD45RA+ cells. Clones were sequenced by immunoSEQ multiplex PCR, and TCRdb holds only the in-frame ones, with some missing. The repertoire holds about 2.1 million clones, with around 93% as singletons. Sequencing was done on a sample of naive CD8+ T cells from PBMCs. This TCR was recovered from a young man in good health. Some clones in this sample may be carry-over from other donors' samples.

CDR3 residues: CASSLAVGENNQPQHF. The CDR3 nucleotides read TGTGCCAGCAGCTTAGCTGTGGGGGAAAACAATCAGCCCCAGCATTTT. This chain joins TRBV7-8 and TRBJ1-5; the D gene is possibly TRBD1 (5 bases). V gave up 0 bases and J gave up 3 bases, with 12 bases separating them. The CDR3 totals 16 residues. The germline V gene has CDR1 SGHVS and CDR2 FQNEAQ. Filled out from reference TRBV7-8 and TRBJ1-5, the complete variable domain reads GAGVSQSPRYKVAKRGQDVALRCDPISGHVSLFWYQQALGQGPEFLTYFQNEAQLDKSGLPSDRFFAERPEGSVSTLKIQRTQQEDSAVYLCASSLAVGENNQPQHFGDGTRLSIL.